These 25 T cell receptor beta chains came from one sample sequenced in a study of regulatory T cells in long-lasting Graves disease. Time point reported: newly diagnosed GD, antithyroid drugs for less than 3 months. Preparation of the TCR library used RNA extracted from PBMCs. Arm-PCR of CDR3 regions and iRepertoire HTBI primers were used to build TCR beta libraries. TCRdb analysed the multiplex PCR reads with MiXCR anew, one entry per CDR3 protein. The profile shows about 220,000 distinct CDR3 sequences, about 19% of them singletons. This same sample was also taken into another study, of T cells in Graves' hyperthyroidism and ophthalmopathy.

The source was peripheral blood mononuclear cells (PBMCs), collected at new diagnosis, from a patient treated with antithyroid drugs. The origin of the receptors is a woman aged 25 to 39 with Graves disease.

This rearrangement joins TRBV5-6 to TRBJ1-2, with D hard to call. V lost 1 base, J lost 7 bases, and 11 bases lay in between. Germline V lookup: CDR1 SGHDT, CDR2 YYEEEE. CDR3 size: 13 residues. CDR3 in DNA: TGTGCCAGCAGCTTGTGGGGTATGAGTGGCTACACCTTC. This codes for CASSLWGMSGYTF.

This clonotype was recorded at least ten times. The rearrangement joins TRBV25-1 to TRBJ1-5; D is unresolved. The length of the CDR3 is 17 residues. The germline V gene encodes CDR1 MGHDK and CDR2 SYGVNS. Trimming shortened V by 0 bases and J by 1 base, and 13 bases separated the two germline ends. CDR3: CASSEYIETWSNQPQHF. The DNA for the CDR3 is TGTGCCAGCAGTGAATATATAGAGACGTGGAGCAATCAGCCCCAGCATTTT.

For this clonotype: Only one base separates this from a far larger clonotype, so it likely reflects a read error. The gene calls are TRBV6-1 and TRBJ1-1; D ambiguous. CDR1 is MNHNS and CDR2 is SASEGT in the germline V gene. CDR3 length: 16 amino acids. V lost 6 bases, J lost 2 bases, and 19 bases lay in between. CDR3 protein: CASRYGPGRANTEAFF. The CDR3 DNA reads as TGTGCCAGCAGGTACGGCCCGGGGAGGGCCAACACTGAAGCTTTCTTT.

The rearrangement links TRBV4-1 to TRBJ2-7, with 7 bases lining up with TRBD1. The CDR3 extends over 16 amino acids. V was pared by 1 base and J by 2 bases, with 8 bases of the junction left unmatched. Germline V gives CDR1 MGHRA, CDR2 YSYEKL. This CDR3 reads CASSQAGIGTAYEQYF. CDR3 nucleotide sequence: TGCGCCAGCAGCCAAGCCGGGATAGGGACAGCCTACGAGCAGTACTTC.

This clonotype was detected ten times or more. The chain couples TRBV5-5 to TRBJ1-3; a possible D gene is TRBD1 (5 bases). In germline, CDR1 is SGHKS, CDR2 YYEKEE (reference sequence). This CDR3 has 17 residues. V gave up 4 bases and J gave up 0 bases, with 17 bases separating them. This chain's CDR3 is CASSPLGGAVSGNTIYF. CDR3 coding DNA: TGTGCCAGCAGCCCCCTAGGAGGGGCCGTCTCTGGAAACACCATATATTTT. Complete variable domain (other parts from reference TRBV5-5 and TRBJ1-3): DAGVTQSPTHLIKTRGQQVTLRCSPISGHKSVSWYQQVLGQGPQFIFQYYEKEERGRGNFPDRFSARQFPNYSSELNVNALLLGDSALYLCASSPLGGAVSGNTIYFGEGSWLTVV.

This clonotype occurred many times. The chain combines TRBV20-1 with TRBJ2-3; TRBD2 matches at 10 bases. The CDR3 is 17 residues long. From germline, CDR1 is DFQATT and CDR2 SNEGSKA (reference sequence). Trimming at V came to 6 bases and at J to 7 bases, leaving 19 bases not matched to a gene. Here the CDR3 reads CSAPRLGSASGSYTQYF. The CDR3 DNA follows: TGCAGTGCGCCCCGGCTTGGTTCGGCTAGCGGGAGTTATACGCAGTATTTT.

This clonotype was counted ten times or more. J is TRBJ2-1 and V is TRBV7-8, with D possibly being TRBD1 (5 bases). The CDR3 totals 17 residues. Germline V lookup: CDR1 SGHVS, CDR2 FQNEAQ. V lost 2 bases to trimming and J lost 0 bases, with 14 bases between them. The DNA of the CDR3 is TGTGCCAGCAGCTTAAGGGGTGTAGAGACCTCCTACAATGAGCAGTTCTTC. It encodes CASSLRGVETSYNEQFF. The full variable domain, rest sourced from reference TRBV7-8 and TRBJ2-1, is GAGVSQSPRYKVAKRGQDVALRCDPISGHVSLFWYQQALGQGPEFLTYFQNEAQLDKSGLPSDRFFAERPEGSVSTLKIQRTQQEDSAVYLCASSLRGVETSYNEQFFGPGTRLTVL.

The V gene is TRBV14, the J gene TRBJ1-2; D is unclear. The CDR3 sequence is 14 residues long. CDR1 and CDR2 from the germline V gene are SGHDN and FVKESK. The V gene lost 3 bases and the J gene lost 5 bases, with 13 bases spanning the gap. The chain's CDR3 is CASSHRGVTYGYTF. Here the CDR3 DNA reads TGTGCCAGCAGCCACCGAGGCGTAACTTATGGCTACACCTTC.

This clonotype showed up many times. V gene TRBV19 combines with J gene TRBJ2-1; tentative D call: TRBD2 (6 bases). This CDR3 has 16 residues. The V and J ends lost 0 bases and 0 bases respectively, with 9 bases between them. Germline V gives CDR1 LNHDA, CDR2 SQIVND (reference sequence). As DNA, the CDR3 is TGTGCCAGTAGTATAGAAGCGGGTATCTCCTACAATGAGCAGTTCTTC. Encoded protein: CASSIEAGISYNEQFF. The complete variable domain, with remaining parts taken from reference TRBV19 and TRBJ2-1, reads DGGITQSPKYLFRKEGQNVTLSCEQNLNHDAMYWYRQDPGQGLRLIYYSQIVNDFQKGDIAEGYSVSREKKESFPLTVTSAQKNPTAFYLCASSIEAGISYNEQFFGPGTRLTVL.

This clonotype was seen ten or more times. CDR3 in DNA: TGTGCCAGCAGCCGCAGGGGGTCCTCCTACGAGCAGTACTTC. Residues: CASSRRGSSYEQYF. This sequence joins TRBV6-1 and TRBJ2-7; TRBD1 matches 7 bases. Germline-derived CDR1 and CDR2 are MNHNS and SASEGT. The CDR3 has 14 residues. J was trimmed by 0 bases and V by 6 bases; bases with no gene match: 5.

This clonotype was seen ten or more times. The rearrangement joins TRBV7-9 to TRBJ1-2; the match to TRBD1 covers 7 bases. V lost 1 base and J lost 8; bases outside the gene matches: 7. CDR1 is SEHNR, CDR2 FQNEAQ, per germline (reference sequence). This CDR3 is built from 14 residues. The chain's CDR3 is CASSLDTGVPGYTF. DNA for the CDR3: TGTGCCAGCAGCTTAGATACAGGGGTCCCCGGCTACACCTTC.

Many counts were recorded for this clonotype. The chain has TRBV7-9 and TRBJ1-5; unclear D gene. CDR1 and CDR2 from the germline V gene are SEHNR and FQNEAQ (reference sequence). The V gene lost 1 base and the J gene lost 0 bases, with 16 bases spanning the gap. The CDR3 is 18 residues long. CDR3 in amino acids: CASSLGVLGEYSNQPQHF. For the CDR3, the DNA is TGTGCCAGCAGCTTAGGGGTCCTGGGAGAATATAGCAATCAGCCCCAGCATTTT.

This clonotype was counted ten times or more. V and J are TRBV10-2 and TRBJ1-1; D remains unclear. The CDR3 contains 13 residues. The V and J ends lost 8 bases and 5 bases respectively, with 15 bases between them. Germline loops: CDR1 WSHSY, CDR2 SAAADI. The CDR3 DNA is TGCGCCAGCGAGTTCTCCCTCAAAACTGAAGCTTTCTTT. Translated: CASEFSLKTEAFF.

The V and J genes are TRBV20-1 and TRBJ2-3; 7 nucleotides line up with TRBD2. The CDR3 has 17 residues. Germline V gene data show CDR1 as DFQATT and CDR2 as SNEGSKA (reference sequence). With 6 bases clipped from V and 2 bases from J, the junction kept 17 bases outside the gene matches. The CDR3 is CSAREWGGGRNTDTQYF. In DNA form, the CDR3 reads TGCAGTGCGCGGGAGTGGGGGGGAGGTCGGAACACAGATACGCAGTATTTT.

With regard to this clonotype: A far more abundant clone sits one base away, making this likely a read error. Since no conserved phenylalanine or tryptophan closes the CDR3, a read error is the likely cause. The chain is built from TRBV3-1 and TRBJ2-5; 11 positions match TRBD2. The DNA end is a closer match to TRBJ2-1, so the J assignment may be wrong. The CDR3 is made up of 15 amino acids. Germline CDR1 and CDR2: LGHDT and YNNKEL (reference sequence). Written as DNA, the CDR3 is TGTGCCAGCAGCCTCGGGACTAGCGGATACAATGAGCAGTTCTCC. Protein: CASSLGTSGYNEQFS.

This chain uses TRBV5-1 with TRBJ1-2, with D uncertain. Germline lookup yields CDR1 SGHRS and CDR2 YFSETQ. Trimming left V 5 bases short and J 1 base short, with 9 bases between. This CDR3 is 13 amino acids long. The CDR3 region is CASRLDLNYGYTF. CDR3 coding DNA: TGCGCCAGCAGGTTAGATCTTAACTATGGCTACACCTTC.

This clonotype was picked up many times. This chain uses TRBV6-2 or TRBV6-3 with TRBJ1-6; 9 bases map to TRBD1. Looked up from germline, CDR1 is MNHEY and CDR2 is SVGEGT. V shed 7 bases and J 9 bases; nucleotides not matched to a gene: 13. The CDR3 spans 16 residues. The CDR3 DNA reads TGTGCCAGCACCCAGTCGGACAGGGGATCAGGTTCACCCCTCCACTTT. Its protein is CASTQSDRGSGSPLHF.

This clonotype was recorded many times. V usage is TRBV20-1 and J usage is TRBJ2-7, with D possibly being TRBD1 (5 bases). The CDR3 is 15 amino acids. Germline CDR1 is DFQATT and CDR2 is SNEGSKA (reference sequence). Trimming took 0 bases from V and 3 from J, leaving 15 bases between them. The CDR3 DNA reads TGCAGTGCTAGAGATGGTGGGGCTACCTTCTACGAGCAGTACTTC. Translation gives CSARDGGATFYEQYF.

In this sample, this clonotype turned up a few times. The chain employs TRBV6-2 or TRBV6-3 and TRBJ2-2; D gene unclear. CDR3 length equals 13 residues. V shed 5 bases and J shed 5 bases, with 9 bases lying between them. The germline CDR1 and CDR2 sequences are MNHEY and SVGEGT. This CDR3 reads CASSEVGTGELFF. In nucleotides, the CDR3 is TGTGCCAGCAGTGAAGTCGGAACCGGGGAGCTGTTTTTT.

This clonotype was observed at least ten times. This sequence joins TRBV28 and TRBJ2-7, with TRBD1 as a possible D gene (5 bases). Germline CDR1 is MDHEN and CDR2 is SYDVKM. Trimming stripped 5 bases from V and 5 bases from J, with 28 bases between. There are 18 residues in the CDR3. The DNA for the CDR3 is TGTGCCAGCAGTCCACCATACAGGCCCCGGCCCCCCGCCGACGAGCAGTACTTC. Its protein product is CASSPPYRPRPPADEQYF.

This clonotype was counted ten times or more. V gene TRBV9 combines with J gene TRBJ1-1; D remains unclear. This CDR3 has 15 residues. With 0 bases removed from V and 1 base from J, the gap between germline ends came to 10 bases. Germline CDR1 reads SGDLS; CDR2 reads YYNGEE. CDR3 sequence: CASSVDEGGNTEAFF. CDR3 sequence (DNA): TGTGCCAGCAGCGTAGATGAGGGCGGGAACACTGAAGCTTTCTTT.

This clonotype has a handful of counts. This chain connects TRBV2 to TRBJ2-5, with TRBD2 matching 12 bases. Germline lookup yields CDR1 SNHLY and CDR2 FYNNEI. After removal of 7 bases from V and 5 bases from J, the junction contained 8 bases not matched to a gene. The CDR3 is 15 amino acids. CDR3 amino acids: CASIPLAGGWETQYF. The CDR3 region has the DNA TGTGCCAGCATCCCCCTAGCGGGAGGGTGGGAGACCCAGTACTTC.

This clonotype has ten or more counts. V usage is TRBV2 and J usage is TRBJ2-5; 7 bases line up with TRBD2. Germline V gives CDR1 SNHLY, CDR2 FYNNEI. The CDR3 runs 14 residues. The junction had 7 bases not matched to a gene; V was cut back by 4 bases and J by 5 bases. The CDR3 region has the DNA TGTGCCAGCAGTGGGGGACTATCCCTGGAGACCCAGTACTTC. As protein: CASSGGLSLETQYF.

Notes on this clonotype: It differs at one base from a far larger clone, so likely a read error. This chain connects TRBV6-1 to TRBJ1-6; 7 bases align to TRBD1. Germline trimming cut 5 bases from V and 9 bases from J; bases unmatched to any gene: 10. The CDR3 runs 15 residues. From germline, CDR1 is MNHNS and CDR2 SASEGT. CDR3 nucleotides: TGTGCCAGCAGTCCCCGGGACAGCTCGAGTTCACCCCTCCACTTT. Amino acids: CASSPRDSSSSPLHF.

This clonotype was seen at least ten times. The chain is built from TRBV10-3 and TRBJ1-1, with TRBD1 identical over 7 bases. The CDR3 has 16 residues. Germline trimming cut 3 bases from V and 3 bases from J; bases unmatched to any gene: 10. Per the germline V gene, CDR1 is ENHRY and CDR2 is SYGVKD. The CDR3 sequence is CAISDLRQGLDTEAFF. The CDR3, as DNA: TGTGCCATCAGTGATTTAAGACAGGGTCTGGACACTGAAGCTTTCTTT.